This T cell receptor (beta chain) was observed in a study of cytomegalovirus exposure and HLA in healthy donors (dated by TCRdb to about 2017). About the investigation overall: An earlier analysis of approximately 640 of the donors reported approximately 270 Gb of sequence data and around 120 million unique TCR beta sequences from about 180 million T cells. About 300 gigabases of sequencing data and 70 million to 95 million unique TCR sequences made up an early release that covered approximately 650 HLA-typed donors. Of the approximately 400 genotyped donors, less than 90% were placed in the genetic ancestry cluster associated with self-reported Caucasian donors. The study was designed to test whether signatures of past pathogen exposure could be identified by cataloging public T cell receptors. The T cell repertoires of some 670 subjects were profiled by immunosequencing and related to cytomegalovirus serostatus. Besides the first cohort of 666 subjects, a separate validation cohort made up of 120 different subjects was used. To predict cytomegalovirus infection status, the study brought together high-throughput TCR immunosequencing, statistical association of individual TCRs with disease status, and machine learning. In a later analysis, previously published TCR beta repertoires from more than 500 donors were re-analyzed and high-resolution HLA genotyping was added so that TCR occurrence patterns could be studied. In the later analysis, no new phenotypic data were used to find candidate immune exposures; instead, reliance was placed on TCR beta sequences and their occurrence across donors. An earlier analysis of around 580 of the donors used high-throughput TCR beta sequencing to judge whether each TCR beta V gene segment behaved as functional or pseudogenic. Donor age, sex, ethnicity and CMV serostatus were collected together with the repertoire data. Genome-wide SNP genotypes for about three fifths of the roughly 670 donors were used in a later genetic analysis, which treated that subset as a discovery cohort. Every repertoire in the discovery cohort had been generated on one and the same sequencing platform. Class I and class II HLA loci were covered by the typing at four-digit resolution. The number of donors typed differed by locus, with 629-630 for A, B, C, DRB1 and DQB1, over 500 for DQA1, 600 to 610 for DPA1, and some 440 for DPB1. Roughly 5 DR-DQ haplotypes were handled as single units for association and clustering because linkage in the cohort was strong. Among under 450 genotyped donors of the cohort, an average of around 240,000 unique TCR beta nucleotide sequences were sequenced per donor, roughly a sixth of them non-productive.

Beyond this particular receptor, the publication reports: Strong co-occurrence of HLA alleles, especially DR and DQ, made assigning TCR associations to individual alleles difficult. Because the 87-base-pair reads could not distinguish some IMGT-functional V segments, including TRBV6-2 and TRBV6-3, those segments were excluded. In an earlier analysis of 587 of the donors, most TCR beta V segments appeared in productive rearrangements about 90% or about 30% of the time, broadly matching IMGT annotations. A later genetic analysis associated a missense DCLRE1C variant with V-gene and J-gene trimming of TCR beta chains, and an independent cohort replicated the association. While some public TCRs were present in many individuals, most TCR sequences turned up only very rarely across donors. In a later analysis, several top co-occurrence clusters were reported to appear linked to parvovirus B19, influenza, CMV and Epstein-Barr virus. In a later analysis, most CMV-associated TCR beta chains were found to appear HLA-restricted, with HLA associations seemingly driven largely by CMV exposure. In a later analysis, more than 15,000 TCR beta sequences were associated with specific HLA alleles at a false discovery rate of 0.05. A total of roughly 160 TCR beta chains were listed by the study as associated with cytomegalovirus. The sequencing pipeline was judged likely to have produced a cluster of highly shared sequence variants as a technical artifact. According to a later analysis, TCR association rates differed among HLA loci, with DRB1 alleles showing the most associated TCRs and HLA-C alleles showing the fewest. Because counts were too low, approximately 18 rarely observed V segments, including chromosome 9 orphons, were excluded from the earlier analysis of a few hundred of the donors. According to a later genetic analysis, donors in an Asian-associated ancestry cluster had fewer N-insertions in productive TCRs than the approximately 700-donor mean. A few of the identified cytomegalovirus-associated TCR beta chains were confirmed in vitro to be specific for cytomegalovirus antigens. Linkage disequilibrium might explain the correlated functional status among segregating V segments, but an unknown experimental factor could not be ruled out. A further reported finding was that TCR beta sequences accurately predicted the HLA-A and HLA-B alleles for most subjects in the first cohort. CMV serostatus was the only immune exposure information available for the cohort. Because some donors lacked HLA typing at each locus, the association tests relied only on the typed subset. In both the original and validation cohorts, the classifier was reported to diagnose cytomegalovirus status with high specificity and sensitivity. Roughly uniform sequencing depth across donors was assumed in presence/absence analyses, although this assumption may not hold. Compared with equally common non-associated chains, HLA-associated TCR beta chains in a later analysis were more clonally expanded and had lower generation probabilities. The cohort was sequenced for TCR beta chains only, and without alpha or paired-chain data the features that could be detected were limited. It was suggested by the authors that the approach could potentially be generalized to other disease states and immunological phenotypes.

On this clone: Its binding antigen is unknown. Per-base qualities were not stored, and no clone one base away is much larger.

Receptors were amplified or captured by the immunoSEQ multiplex PCR assay. For the multiplex PCR, a mixture combining 60 forward primers for TCR Vbeta segments and 13 reverse primers for TCR Jbeta segments was used. The CDR3 region of rearranged TCR beta genes was amplified from genomic DNA by a multiplex PCR assay. On the Illumina HiSeq System, the amplified TCR beta libraries were sequenced as 87-base-pair reads. As for the original processing: Across the 500 to 850 repertoires, a later analysis counted roughly 77 million unique TCR beta chains, roughly 11 million of which were shared by at least two donors. Raw reads were error-corrected and collapsed into unique sequences with a nearest-neighbor algorithm that merged closely related sequences to remove PCR and sequencing errors. CDR3 sequences were aligned to IMGT reference sequences to assign V, D and J gene segments. For a sequence to be retained, a match of at least six nucleotides to both a V gene segment and a J gene segment was required. A rearrangement counted as productive if the CDR3 had no stop codons and remained in frame with V and J, and every other rearrangement counted as non-productive. Following IMGT convention, CDR3 was defined as the stretch from the second conserved V-encoded cysteine to the conserved J-encoded phenylalanine. Sequences without an unambiguous match to a single V gene segment were excluded from the earlier analysis of almost 600 of the donors. An earlier analysis of fewer than 650 of the donors classified V segments as functional when productive rearrangements were above 56.7% and as segregating when the standard deviation between donors was above 5%. A statistical classification framework was built to diagnose cytomegalovirus status from the catalog of TCR beta chain sequences. In a later analysis, V and J genes were assigned by comparing TCR nucleotide sequences against IMGT/GENE-DB human TR gene sequences. The TCRdist pipeline was used in a later analysis to assign CDR3 sequences and most-parsimonious VDJ recombination scenarios. In a later analysis, every TCR beta chain was defined by the combination of its CDR3 amino acid sequence and its V-gene family, and reads without a unique V-gene family were dropped. To address suspected cross-contamination and a sequencing artifact, a later analysis removed a few hundred highly shared, low-generation-probability nucleotide sequences. In a later analysis, a clonal expansion index for each public chain was calculated from normalized within-repertoire ranks of inferred template counts. In a later analysis, generation probabilities were computed using a VDJ recombination model fitted to out-of-frame rearrangements, and the results were checked against IGoR. In a later analysis, hypergeometric tests were used to score TCR-TCR, TCR-HLA and TCR-CMV co-occurrence, with a repertoire-size bias correction applied to TCR pairs. In a later analysis, false discovery rates were estimated by permuting HLA or CMV assignments 20 times. In a later analysis, co-occurring TCRs were grouped using DBSCAN, with TCRdist sequence similarity added in when clustering inside HLA-allele-positive subsets. Repertoires with fewer than 30,000 or more than 120,000 public chains were left out of co-occurrence clustering, as were roughly five repertoires with anomalous nucleotide sharing. In its TCRdb copy, this immuneACCESS table keeps in-frame sequences only and misses some clones. Where compared with another copy, unresolved V genes explain less than half of these, and the others have no known cause. That table gives V, J and clone size, and the DNA gave D and trimming. The sample table shows approximately 27,000 clones, and approximately 62% are seen once. The top ten clonotypes cover approximately 43% of the sample.

In total, approximately 690 healthy bone marrow donors made up the cohort. At the time of sampling, every cohort member was nominally healthy, though immune exposures that went unrecorded were likely present. The donor tested CMV seropositive, placing the donor among the 290 or so seropositive members of the cohort. Every donor gave a peripheral blood sample, and the peripheral blood mononuclear cells from that sample were used for TCR beta sequencing. Genomic DNA extraction from the blood cell samples was performed with the Qiagen DNeasy Blood Extraction Kit. The germline V gene (reference sequence) gives CDR1 as MNHEY and CDR2 as SMNVEV. After removal of 2 bases from V and 4 bases from J, the junction retains 1 base not matched to a gene. The CDR3, from cysteine to phenylalanine, totals 14 residues. Left in the record is the CDR3 DNA by itself, 42 bases read in frame from the first base.

Sequenced: PBMCs. The chain is encoded by TRBV27 joined to TRBJ1-2, and 10 junction bases match TRBD1. This clonotype was sampled from a male donor in good health and CMV-seropositive. The nucleotides are TGTGCCAGCAGTTTACGGACAGGGGGCTATGGCTACACCTTC. This is translated as CASSLRTGGYGYTF.